This T cell receptor (beta chain) was identified in a study of blood T cells in healthy people across ages. This clonotype occurred a few times. The CDR3 sequence is 14 residues long. V shed 4 bases and J 7 bases; nucleotides not matched to a gene: 9. The V gene's germline CDR1 is KGHSH and CDR2 LQKENI. A sample-barcoded 5' primer and a J-beta primer mix were used in a second PCR of about 6 to 12 cycles. Via MiXCR, TCRdb re-called the 5' RACE reads, giving one row per CDR3 protein. Here the sample spans approximately 350,000 distinct CDR3 sequences, 50% to 60% being singletons. The rearrangement uses TRBV18 and TRBJ2-7; 8 bases fit TRBD1. The sequence derives from a man aged 55 to 70 in good health. The sample was blood. Here the CDR3 reads CASSLSGQGREQYF. DNA for the CDR3: TGTGCCAGCTCACTATCAGGACAGGGCAGGGAGCAGTACTTC.